This entry lists 27 T cell receptor beta chains sequenced from one sample in a study of blood T cell repertoires in COVID-19. Here immunoSEQ multiplex PCR was the method, and the copy in TCRdb shows in-frame clones only, minus some. The sample has 300,000 to 400,000 clones, roughly 86% seen once. The sequenced sample was peripheral blood. The receptors stem from a woman in her sixties or seventies with COVID-19, enrolled during active disease.

The chain combines TRBV10-3 with TRBJ2-6, with a possible D match to TRBD1 (6 bases). This CDR3 spans 17 amino acids. Per the germline V gene, CDR1 is ENHRY and CDR2 is SYGVKD. V lost 3 bases, J lost 2 bases, and 14 bases lay in between. The CDR3 nucleotides are TGTGCCATCAGTGACTACTTTCAGGGGACTGGGGCCAACGTCCTGACTTTC. Translating gives CAISDYFQGTGANVLTF.

This clone was found once. The genes are TRBV28 and TRBJ1-5; D perhaps matches TRBD1 (5 bases). The germline V and J ends were trimmed by 1 base and 6 bases, with 13 bases remaining between them. This CDR3 is 15 amino acids long. Germline V gene data show CDR1 as MDHEN and CDR2 as SYDVKM. In DNA, the CDR3 is TGTGCCAGCAGTTTATCGGGGGGGGGAGTTCAGCCCCAGCATTTT. It is translated as CASSLSGGGVQPQHF.

The CDR3 spells CASSVGPTRNEKLFF. CDR3 nucleotide sequence: TGTGCCAGCAGCGTAGGACCGACACGGAATGAAAAACTGTTTTTT. The genes are TRBV9 and TRBJ1-4; D not certain. The CDR3 runs to 15 residues. V was pared by 0 bases and J by 5 bases, with 11 bases between. CDR1 is SGDLS, CDR2 YYNGEE, per germline. Full variable domain (remainder filled in from reference TRBV9 and TRBJ1-4): DSGVTQTPKHLITATGQRVTLRCSPRSGDLSVYWYQQSLDQGLQFLIQYYNGEERAKGNILERFSAQQFPDLHSELNLSSLELGDSALYFCASSVGPTRNEKLFFGSGTQLSVL.

This chain uses TRBV2 with TRBJ2-1, with 11 bases that match TRBD2. V lost 7 bases, J lost 9 bases, and 14 bases stayed unmatched. CDR1 SNHLY and CDR2 FYNNEI come from the germline V gene. The CDR3 covers 16 residues. CDR3 sequence (DNA): TGTGCCAGCACTGTCATAGCGGGGGGGCCTGAGGGTGAGCAGTTCTTC. It encodes CASTVIAGGPEGEQFF. The variable domain in full, with the rest retrieved from reference TRBV2 and TRBJ2-1, is EPEVTQTPSHQVTQMGQEVILRCVPISNHLYFYWYRQILGQKVEFLVSFYNNEISEKSEIFDDQFSVERPDGSNFTLKIRSTKLEDSAMYFCASTVIAGGPEGEQFFGPGTRLTVL.

The chain combines TRBV9 with TRBJ1-2; 7 positions match TRBD1. V trimming: 4 bases; J trimming: 5 bases; junction bases outside the gene matches: 8. The germline V gene has CDR1 SGDLS and CDR2 YYNGEE. This CDR3 is 14 amino acids long. CDR3 sequence reads: CASSPTGQTYGYTF. The CDR3 nucleotides read TGTGCCAGCAGCCCAACGGGACAGACATATGGCTACACCTTC.

V gene TRBV14 combines with J gene TRBJ2-7, with 9 bases matching TRBD1. Per the germline V gene, CDR1 is SGHDN and CDR2 is FVKESK. V gave up 6 bases and J gave up 3 bases; unmatched junction bases: 9. CDR3 length equals 15 residues. CDR3 sequence reads: CASRRTGTGSYEQYF. The CDR3 nucleotides are TGTGCCAGCAGACGAACCGGGACAGGGAGCTACGAGCAGTACTTC.

V gene TRBV25-1 combines with J gene TRBJ1-3; 10 bases match TRBD1. This CDR3 spans 13 amino acids. With V trimmed by 6 bases and J by 7 bases, 3 bases remained unmatched. CDR1 and CDR2 from the germline V gene are MGHDK and SYGVNS. The CDR3 is CASRGQGSNTIYF. CDR3 DNA: TGTGCCAGCAGGGGACAGGGGTCGAACACCATATATTTT.

This clone was recorded a few times. The gene calls are TRBV6-5 and TRBJ1-1; the D is unclear. V lost 0 bases and J lost 1, with 9 bases in between. The CDR3 contains 15 residues. The germline CDR1 and CDR2 sequences are MNHEY and SVGAGI. DNA for the CDR3: TGTGCCAGCAGTTACTCGATGGCGGGGAACACTGAAGCTTTCTTT. Translation gives CASSYSMAGNTEAFF.

This clone was observed a single time. The chain combines TRBV20-1 with TRBJ1-2; TRBD1 might be the D (5 bases). Germline CDR1 is DFQATT and CDR2 is SNEGSKA (reference sequence). Trimming stripped 3 bases from V and 14 bases from J, with 16 bases between. The CDR3 sequence is 11 residues long. DNA for the CDR3: TGCAGTGCTAGTCCTGGGCAGGCAGGGACCTTC. This encodes CSASPGQAGTF.

This clone was found once. CDR3 DNA sequence: TGTGCCAGCAGCGTTATGAACACTGAAGCTTTCTTT. Its protein is CASSVMNTEAFF. The chain carries TRBV5-6 and TRBJ1-1; D is uncertain. The CDR3 totals 12 residues. V was trimmed by 4 bases and J by 0 bases, leaving 4 bases between them. Per germline, CDR1 SGHDT and CDR2 YYEEEE.

J is TRBJ2-1 and V is TRBV28; 8 bases agree with TRBD2. Germline lookup yields CDR1 MDHEN and CDR2 SYDVKM. V shed 6 bases and J 7 bases; nucleotides not matched to a gene: 8. CDR3 length equals 14 residues. CDR3 sequence: CASSPHRGGNEQFF. The CDR3 nucleotides read TGTGCCAGCAGCCCCCACCGGGGGGGAAATGAGCAGTTCTTC.

This chain links TRBV7-3 with TRBJ2-5; 10 bases line up with TRBD2. Trimming cost V 7 bases and J 4 bases; bases outside gene matches: 9. Germline values: CDR1 SGHTA, CDR2 FQGTGA. The CDR3 is 15 residues long. The CDR3 here is CASTLSGGAGETQYF. CDR3 sequence (DNA): TGTGCCAGCACCCTAAGCGGGGGGGCCGGAGAGACCCAGTACTTC.

The chain recombines TRBV5-6 with TRBJ1-4; 10 bases are shared with TRBD1. V was clipped by 6 bases and J by 3 bases; unmatched bases: 8. This CDR3 is 16 amino acids long. Germline CDR1 reads SGHDT; CDR2 reads YYEEEE. The CDR3 loop reads CASTRDRGVSNEKLFF. CDR3 bases: TGTGCCAGCACCAGGGACAGGGGTGTATCTAATGAAAAACTGTTTTTT.

The chain employs TRBV5-1 and TRBJ1-4; D gene unclear. The V end lost 4 bases, the J end lost 0 bases, and 7 bases lay between the germline ends. The germline V gene has CDR1 SGHRS and CDR2 YFSETQ. The CDR3 consists of 14 residues. CDR3 nucleotide sequence: TGCGCCAGCAGCCAACAGCCAACTAATGAAAAACTGTTTTTT. This sequence encodes CASSQQPTNEKLFF.

This chain uses TRBV2 with TRBJ2-5; D gene uncertain. This CDR3 comprises 13 residues. CDR1 is SNHLY and CDR2 is FYNNEI in the germline V gene. V shed 7 bases and J shed 0 bases, with 9 bases lying between them. CDR3 sequence: CASTTADQETQYF. The CDR3, as DNA: TGTGCCAGCACCACCGCAGACCAAGAGACCCAGTACTTC.

This clone was found once. The chain combines TRBV28 with TRBJ2-5; TRBD1 might be the D (5 bases). This CDR3 contains 15 residues. Germline V gene sequence: CDR1 MDHEN, CDR2 SYDVKM. With 5 bases removed from V and 0 bases from J, the gap between germline ends came to 13 bases. The CDR3 region is CASSGAAPYQETQYF. The CDR3 nucleotides read TGTGCCAGCAGTGGGGCGGCTCCGTACCAAGAGACCCAGTACTTC.

The V and J genes are TRBV5-6 and TRBJ1-1; D is undetermined. CDR3 length: 13 amino acids. V was cut by 4 bases and J by 1 base, with 8 bases left in between. Per germline, CDR1 SGHDT and CDR2 YYEEEE. CDR3 sequence: CASSLRANTEAFF. CDR3 bases: TGTGCCAGCAGCCTACGCGCGAACACTGAAGCTTTCTTT.

This chain connects TRBV27 to TRBJ1-5; 10 nucleotides match TRBD1. The J segment lost 7 bases and the V segment lost 5 bases, leaving 8 bases of the junction unmatched. This CDR3 has 15 amino acids. The germline gives CDR1 MNHEY, CDR2 SMNVEV (reference sequence). Here the CDR3 reads CASSTRQGAQQPQHF. CDR3 DNA sequence: TGTGCCAGCAGTACCCGACAGGGGGCGCAGCAGCCCCAGCATTTT.

The genes are TRBV6-5 and TRBJ1-5, with D unresolved. V was clipped by 0 bases and J by 9 bases, with 18 bases between them. Germline-derived CDR1 and CDR2 are MNHEY and SVGAGI. This CDR3 is 16 amino acids long. This chain's CDR3 is CASSYSTPGLTPPQHF. Written as DNA, the CDR3 is TGTGCCAGCAGTTACTCGACTCCCGGTTTGACGCCGCCCCAGCATTTT.

The chain has TRBV4-1 and TRBJ2-7, with 7 nucleotides matching TRBD1. CDR1 is MGHRA, CDR2 YSYEKL, per germline. The CDR3 consists of 14 residues. J lost 2 bases, V lost 2 bases, and 3 bases had no gene match. The CDR3 loop reads CASSQQTGPYEQYF. DNA for the CDR3: TGCGCCAGCAGCCAACAGACAGGGCCCTACGAGCAGTACTTC.

This chain links TRBV19 with TRBJ2-5; weak D call: TRBD2 (6 bases). The germline CDR1 and CDR2 sequences are LNHDA and SQIVND (reference sequence). The CDR3 extends over 16 amino acids. Trimming stripped 1 base from V and 2 bases from J, with 14 bases between. The CDR3 loop is CASSIGGATSQETQYF. The CDR3 DNA follows: TGTGCCAGTAGTATAGGCGGGGCGACCTCTCAAGAGACCCAGTACTTC.

This clone appeared once. The CDR3 nucleotides are TGTGCCAGCAGTCGTCTAACTAACTATGGCTACACCTTC. Encoded protein: CASSRLTNYGYTF. The rearrangement uses TRBV25-1 and TRBJ1-2; D is uncertain. CDR3 length equals 13 residues. V was pared by 5 bases and J by 0 bases, with 7 bases between. Germline CDR1 reads MGHDK; CDR2 reads SYGVNS.

The chain is built from TRBV5-1 and TRBJ1-5; TRBD1 aligns across 8 bases. CDR3 length: 21 residues. V shed 0 bases and J 2 bases; nucleotides not matched to a gene: 19. Germline values: CDR1 SGHRS, CDR2 YFSETQ. CDR3 DNA sequence: TGCGCCAGCAGCTTGGCCTTACGATCGGTCACAGGGGGAAGGGGCAATCAGCCCCAGCATTTT. This sequence encodes CASSLALRSVTGGRGNQPQHF.

V and J are TRBV6-1 and TRBJ1-4, with a weak D call TRBD1 (5 bases). Trimming took off 3 bases at V and 7 bases at J, with 9 bases between the two ends. CDR3 length equals 13 residues. The germline CDR1 and CDR2 sequences are MNHNS and SASEGT. The CDR3 loop reads CASSEGGSEKLFF. For the CDR3, the DNA is TGTGCCAGCAGTGAGGGGGGTTCTGAAAAACTGTTTTTT.

The rearrangement links TRBV9 to TRBJ1-4, with 7 bases fitting TRBD1. The CDR3 totals 15 residues. The V gene's germline CDR1 is SGDLS and CDR2 YYNGEE. V lost 3 bases, J lost 5 bases, and 7 bases stayed unmatched. The CDR3: CASSGQTGRNEKLFF. The CDR3 DNA follows: TGTGCCAGCAGCGGGCAGACAGGGAGAAATGAAAAACTGTTTTTT.

The chain recombines TRBV10-2 with TRBJ1-5, with 10 bases aligning to TRBD1. J lost 5 bases, V lost 6 bases, and 7 bases had no gene match. Germline V gives CDR1 WSHSY, CDR2 SAAADI. This CDR3 spans 15 amino acids. CDR3 protein: CASSRDRGVDQPQHF. CDR3 nucleotides: TGCGCCAGCAGCAGGGACAGGGGAGTAGATCAGCCCCAGCATTTT.

The CDR3 loop is CASSSQGPDTQYF. CDR3 sequence (DNA): TGTGCCAGTAGCAGTCAGGGGCCAGATACGCAGTATTTT. The chain combines TRBV19 with TRBJ2-3; TRBD1 is a possible D gene (6 bases). V dropped 6 bases and J dropped 4 bases, with 11 bases sitting between them. The CDR3 has 13 residues. The germline gives CDR1 LNHDA, CDR2 SQIVND (reference sequence).